The source of this TCR beta chain is a study of blood T cells in healthy people across ages. Through a sample-barcoded 5' primer and a J-beta primer mix, a second PCR was run for roughly 6 to 12 cycles. TCRdb reprocessed the 5' RACE reads via MiXCR and lists one record per CDR3 protein. The table has roughly 900,000 distinct CDR3 sequences, around 26% seen once; the top ten hold roughly a sixth. This clonotype was seen a handful of times. Its antigen is unidentified. Whole-study results and caveats: In older individuals, TCR beta diversity per million T cells was lower, falling roughly linearly with age.

The CDR3 length is 12 residues. Trimming took 8 bases from V and 3 from J, leaving 11 bases between them. The germline gives CDR1 SGHAT, CDR2 FQNNGV. This rearrangement joins TRBV11-2 to TRBJ2-7; D is possibly TRBD2 (5 bases). The TCR sequence derives from a woman aged 80 or over in good health. Source material: blood. CDR3 protein: CASEGINYEQYF. CDR3 nucleotide sequence: TGTGCCAGCGAGGGTATCAACTACGAGCAGTACTTC.